This entry is about one T cell receptor (beta chain). Authors' methods: Amplification of reference gene primers was used by the study to estimate nucleated cell counts. Generated by immunoSEQ multiplex PCR, the TCRdb table keeps only in-frame clones and is missing some. Clone size and the V and J calls come from that table; the DNA yielded D and trimming. The sample consists of about 39,000 clones, 85% of them appearing once. The data are from a study of blood T cell repertoires in COVID-19. Study-wide background: The samples span acute and convalescent COVID-19 from the United States, Italy and Spain. Sample material is recorded as cDNA or gDNA derived from T cells, B-cell-depleted T cells, or PBMCs.

The trim removed 5 bases at V and 11 bases at J, leaving 7 bases unmatched. The CDR3 covers 12 residues. From germline, CDR1 is SGHTA and CDR2 FQGTGA. The clonotype comes from a man aged 55-75 years with acute or convalescent COVID-19. Sequencing was carried out using peripheral blood. The V and J genes are TRBV7-3 and TRBJ1-1, with TRBD1 identical over 8 bases. CDR3 bases: TGTGCCAGCAGCCAGGACAGGGTAACGGCTTTCTTT. Protein: CASSQDRVTAFF.